This T cell receptor (beta chain) is from a study of blood T cell repertoires in COVID-19. Study information: There were acute and convalescent COVID-19 samples, and they came from the United States, Italy and Spain. The analysed material was cDNA or gDNA that came from T cells, B-cell-depleted T cells, or PBMCs.

Germline lookup yields CDR1 MGHRA and CDR2 YSYEKL. The CDR3 covers 14 residues. The V gene end was trimmed by 3 bases and the J gene end by 4 bases; junction bases not matched to a gene: 3. In the original processing: Amplification with reference gene primers provided the estimates of nucleated cell counts. TCRdb's table, derived via immunoSEQ multiplex PCR, lists solely in-frame clones and lacks some. V and J calls plus clone size are reproduced from that table; the DNA served to infer D and trimming. The table has roughly 200,000 clones, roughly 84% seen once; the top ten hold 18%. The sample comprised peripheral blood. The sequence derives from a woman of 80 years or more with active or convalescent COVID-19. The genes are TRBV4-1 and TRBJ2-5; 9 bases fit TRBD2. The CDR3 reads CASSQGLAAETQYF. The CDR3 coding sequence is TGCGCCAGCAGCCAGGGACTAGCAGCAGAGACCCAGTACTTC.